These 5 T cell receptor beta chains were sequenced from one sample in a study of blood T cell repertoires in COVID-19. Sequenced by immunoSEQ multiplex PCR; TCRdb stores in-frame clones only, minus some. The sample contains a few hundred thousand clones, 87% of which appear only once. Sequencing was performed on PBMCs or T cells enriched from blood (not recorded which). The source is a young woman who had recovered from COVID-19.

This clone was recorded a few times. This chain links TRBV27 with TRBJ2-7; D not certain. The CDR3 spans 14 residues. In germline, CDR1 is MNHEY, CDR2 SMNVEV (reference sequence). V lost 8 bases, J lost 2 bases, and 16 bases lay in between. CDR3 sequence: CASRNPTGPYEQYF. Here the CDR3 DNA reads TGTGCCAGCCGGAACCCCACGGGTCCCTACGAGCAGTACTTC.

The chain joins TRBV28 to TRBJ1-3; tentatively, D is TRBD1 (6 bases). This CDR3 is 18 amino acids long. Trimming pared 6 bases from V and 0 bases from J, leaving 21 bases between. CDR1 is MDHEN and CDR2 is SYDVKM in the germline V gene. CDR3 in DNA: TGTGCCAGCAGGAGAAGAAGTGGGGGCGCCCACTCTGGAAACACCATATATTTT. It yields the protein CASRRRSGGAHSGNTIYF. Full variable domain (rest looked up from reference TRBV28 and TRBJ1-3): DVKVTQSSRYLVKRTGEKVFLECVQDMDHENMFWYRQDPGLGLRLIYFSYDVKMKEKGDIPEGYSVSREKKERFSLILESASTNQTSMYLCASRRRSGGAHSGNTIYFGEGSWLTVV.

The V call is TRBV24-1, the J call TRBJ2-1; D gene unclear. CDR1 is KGHDR and CDR2 is SFDVKD in the germline V gene. The CDR3 sequence is 16 residues long. The V end lost 1 base, the J end lost 0 bases, and 9 bases lay between the germline ends. CDR3 protein: CATSDLAVSSYNEQFF. CDR3 in DNA: TGTGCCACCAGTGATTTAGCCGTTAGCTCCTACAATGAGCAGTTCTTC.

The V call is TRBV7-9, the J call TRBJ2-5; TRBD2 agrees at 9 bases. V was pared by 1 base and J by 3 bases, with 0 bases of the junction left unmatched. Germline CDR1 and CDR2: SEHNR and FQNEAQ (reference sequence). The CDR3 sequence is 14 residues long. This CDR3 reads CASSLGLAEETQYF. The CDR3 DNA sequence: TGTGCCAGCAGCTTAGGACTAGCGGAAGAGACCCAGTACTTC. Combining the CDR3 with reference TRBV7-9 and TRBJ2-5 gives the whole variable domain DTGVSQNPRHKITKRGQNVTFRCDPISEHNRLYWYRQTLGQGPEFLTYFQNEAQLEKSRLLSDRFSAERPKGSFSTLEIQRTEQGDSAMYLCASSLGLAEETQYFGPGTRLLVL.

V usage is TRBV4-2 and J usage is TRBJ2-3, with 14 bases that match TRBD2. V dropped 7 bases and J dropped 9; count of bases not matched to a gene: 6. The length of the CDR3 is 14 residues. Germline lookup yields CDR1 LGHNA and CDR2 YNFKEQ. The CDR3 region is CASTPRLAGGTQYF. The CDR3 DNA sequence: TGTGCCAGCACGCCAAGACTAGCGGGGGGGACGCAGTATTTT.